This TCR beta chain was profiled in a study of blood T cell repertoires in COVID-19. For the study at large: Collection of acute and convalescent COVID-19 samples took place in the United States, Italy and Spain. T cells, B-cell-depleted T cells, or PBMCs provided the cDNA or gDNA that served as material.

Authors' processing steps: Estimation of nucleated cell counts was performed using reference gene primer amplification. The protocol was immunoSEQ multiplex PCR, while the TCRdb copy is restricted to in-frame clones and leaves out a portion. V and J calls and clone size are copied from that table; D and trimming were computed from the DNA. Of about 220,000 clones in the sample, 84% were seen once. Germline CDR1 is SGHTA and CDR2 is FQGNSA. The CDR3 totals 15 residues. J gave up 2 bases and V 6 bases, and 9 bases lay outside the gene matches. V usage is TRBV7-2 and J usage is TRBJ2-7, with 8 bases aligning to TRBD2. The specimen was peripheral blood. The clonotype was recovered from a man in his forties or fifties who had recovered from COVID-19. The CDR3 nucleotides are TGTGCCAGCAGACCTGGTTTAGCGGGGACCTACGAGCAGTACTTC. Translated: CASRPGLAGTYEQYF.